This TCR beta chain was identified in a study of CD8+CD57+ T cells in acquired aplastic anemia listed by TCRdb under 2018. For the study in its entirety: Extracted DNA from sorted CD4+ and CD8+ cells averaged approximately 3 ug, ranging from 0.2 to 27.4 ug. Healthy donor samples averaged about 9.8 million reads for CD4+ and around 12 million for CD8+ cells.

The CDR3, cysteine through phenylalanine, is 14 amino acids long. Only CDR3 DNA remains: 42 bases, in frame from the first base. According to the germline V gene, CDR1 reads ENHRY and CDR2 reads SYGVKD. V is cut by 4 bases and J by 9 bases, and the space between the germline ends is 13 bases. Details on this clonotype: This clone's antigen is unknown. No much larger clonotype is one base removed from it; base qualities were not supplied.

What the research found in general, with its limitations: No significant difference in CD8+ Simpson's diversity was found between patients and healthy controls (P=0.060). About 30 CD8+ CDR3 sequences were found to be shared between patients and controls, but these sequences appeared to be highly expressed in patients and within the immunodominant clones of the patients.

Genomic DNA served as template for TCR beta VDJ combination and CDR3 sequence profiling. TCR repertoire sequencing was run on an Illumina HiSeq 2000. As for the authors' bioinformatics: Repertoires were assessed using TRBV/TRBJ rearrangement plots, CDR3 size and DJ length profiles, and Simpson's diversity index. Whichever DNA sequence was most abundant in the deep sequencing data was defined as the immunodominant clone. CDR3 amino acid sequences were checked for sharing between subjects and were compared against published repertoires and the VDJdb database. The public sequencing data were trimmed at Q25 with fastp and processed into clonotypes with MiXCR by TCRdb, which kept only in-frame beta chains. Each CDR3 protein gets just one entry, which takes the most common genes and DNA from the rows behind it. TCRdb, rather than the study authors, made the V and J calls. Counted in this sample were around 180,000 distinct CDR3 sequences; about 60% of them appeared once. The ten largest make up under 60% of the sample.

In the study, sorted CD4+ and CD8+ blood T cells from patients with severe aplastic anemia and from healthy subjects underwent deep sequencing of TCR repertoires. Ficoll-Paque density gradient centrifugation was used to isolate peripheral blood mononuclear cells. Before DNA was extracted, CD4+ and CD8+ T cells were sorted using either FACS or magnetic beads. Sequencing used sorted CD4+, CD8+, or CD8+CD57+ T cells (not recorded which) from PBMCs. The chain links TRBV10-3 with TRBJ1-6; too little of a D gene remains to name it. This TCR was sampled from a human donor in good health. CDR3 region: CAISVSTSSSPLHF. DNA sequence: TGTGCCATCAGTGTGTCGACCTCTAGTTCACCCCTCCACTTT.